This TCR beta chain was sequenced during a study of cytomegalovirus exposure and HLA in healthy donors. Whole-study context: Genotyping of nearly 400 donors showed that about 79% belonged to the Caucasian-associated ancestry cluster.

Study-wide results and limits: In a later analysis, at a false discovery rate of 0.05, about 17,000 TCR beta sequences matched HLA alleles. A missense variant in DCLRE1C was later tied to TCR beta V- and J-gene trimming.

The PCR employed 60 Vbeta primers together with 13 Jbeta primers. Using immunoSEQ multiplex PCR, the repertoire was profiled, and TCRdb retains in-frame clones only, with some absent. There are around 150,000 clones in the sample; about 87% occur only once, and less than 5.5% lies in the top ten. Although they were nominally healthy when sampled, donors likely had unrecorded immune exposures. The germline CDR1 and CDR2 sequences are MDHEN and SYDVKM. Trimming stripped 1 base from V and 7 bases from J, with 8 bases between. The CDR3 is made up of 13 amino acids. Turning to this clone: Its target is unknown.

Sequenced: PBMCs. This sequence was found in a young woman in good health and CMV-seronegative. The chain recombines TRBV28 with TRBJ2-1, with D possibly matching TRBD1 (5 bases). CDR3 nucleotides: TGTGCCAGCAGTTTATCTCCAGGGAATGAGCAGTTCTTC. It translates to CASSLSPGNEQFF.